This record covers a single T cell receptor beta chain. The data derive from a study of cytomegalovirus exposure and HLA in healthy donors. Germline CDR1 and CDR2: SGHNT and YYREEE (reference sequence). Trimming took 4 bases from V and 5 from J, leaving 18 bases between them. The CDR3 consists of 15 residues. Clones were sequenced by immunoSEQ multiplex PCR, and TCRdb holds only the in-frame ones, with some missing. The sample records some 150,000 clones, approximately 90% being singletons. Sequences were obtained from PBMCs. V usage is TRBV5-4 and J usage is TRBJ2-5, with D perhaps TRBD1 (6 bases). This clonotype was obtained from a man younger than 30 in good health and CMV-seronegative. The CDR3: CASSLQGRYRETQYF. The DNA of the CDR3 is TGTGCCAGCAGCCTACAGGGTCGATACCGGGAGACCCAGTACTTC. Complete variable domain (other parts from reference TRBV5-4 and TRBJ2-5): ETGVTQSPTHLIKTRGQQVTLRCSSQSGHNTVSWYQQALGQGPQFIFQYYREEENGRGNFPPRFSGLQFPNYSSELNVNALELDDSALYLCASSLQGRYRETQYFGPGTRLLVL.